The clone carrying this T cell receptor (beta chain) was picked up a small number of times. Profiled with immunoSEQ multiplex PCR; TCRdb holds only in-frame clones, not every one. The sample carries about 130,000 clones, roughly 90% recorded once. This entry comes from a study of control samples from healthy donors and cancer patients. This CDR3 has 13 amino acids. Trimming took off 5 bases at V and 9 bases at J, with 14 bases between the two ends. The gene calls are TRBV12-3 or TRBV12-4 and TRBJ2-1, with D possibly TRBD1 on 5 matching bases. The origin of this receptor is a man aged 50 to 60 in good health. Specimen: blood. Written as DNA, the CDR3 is TGTGCCAGCAGTGCGTGGCAGCAGGGTGAGCAGTTCTTC. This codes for CASSAWQQGEQFF.